The 17 T cell receptor beta chains in this list originate from one sample, sequenced in a study of control samples from healthy donors and cancer patients. The assay was immunoSEQ multiplex PCR, and TCRdb's table has in-frame clones only and misses some. The data show 170,000 or so clones, 90% to 95% seen once. Sequencing input: blood. The receptors were gathered from a man younger than 30 in good health.

This rearrangement joins TRBV30 to TRBJ1-1; unclear D gene. The CDR3 totals 14 residues. Germline V gene lookup returns CDR1 GTSNPN and CDR2 SVGIG (reference sequence). The V and J ends lost 5 bases and 0 bases respectively, with 13 bases between them. The CDR3 loop is CAWQDTGMNTEAFF. The DNA for the CDR3 is TGTGCCTGGCAGGATACCGGCATGAACACTGAAGCTTTCTTT.

This sequence joins TRBV3-1 (or the pseudogene TRBV3-2) and TRBJ2-2; 10 bases match TRBD2. Germline values: CDR1 LGHDT, CDR2 YNNKEL (reference sequence). V lost 9 bases, J lost 8 bases, and 12 bases stayed unmatched. The CDR3 spans 15 residues. The DNA for the CDR3 is TGTGCCAGTCGCCCGGGACTAGCGAGTAGGGGGGAGCTGTTTTTT. Translating it yields CASRPGLASRGELFF.

The J gene is TRBJ2-7, the V gene TRBV28; D call uncertain. Germline CDR1 is MDHEN and CDR2 is SYDVKM. The CDR3 runs to 13 residues. Trimming shortened V by 7 bases and J by 5 bases, and 15 bases separated the two germline ends. The CDR3, as DNA: TGTGCCAGCAACCCAGGCGGCGTCAACGAGCAGTACTTC. Translated, it gives CASNPGGVNEQYF. The whole variable domain, remainder taken from reference TRBV28 and TRBJ2-7, is DVKVTQSSRYLVKRTGEKVFLECVQDMDHENMFWYRQDPGLGLRLIYFSYDVKMKEKGDIPEGYSVSREKKERFSLILESASTNQTSMYLCASNPGGVNEQYFGPGTRLTVT.

The chain's CDR3 is CASSLRGGGSYEQYF. The CDR3 region has the DNA TGTGCCAGCAGTTTACGGGGGGGTGGCTCCTACGAGCAGTACTTC. The chain employs TRBV27 and TRBJ2-7; 8 nucleotides line up with TRBD2. With 2 bases clipped from V and 0 bases from J, the junction kept 3 bases outside the gene matches. This CDR3 region has 15 residues. The germline V gene has CDR1 MNHEY and CDR2 SMNVEV (reference sequence).

This sequence joins TRBV18 and TRBJ1-5; TRBD1 might be the D (6 bases). V gave up 4 bases and J gave up 0 bases, with 10 bases separating them. The CDR3 covers 15 residues. The germline gives CDR1 KGHSH, CDR2 LQKENI. DNA of the CDR3: TGTGCCAGCTCACTTACAGGGAATAGCAATCAGCCCCAGCATTTT. It is translated as CASSLTGNSNQPQHF.

This rearrangement joins TRBV5-1 to TRBJ1-1; no clear D. This CDR3 has 13 amino acids. Germline values: CDR1 SGHRS, CDR2 YFSETQ. The germline V and J ends were trimmed by 4 bases and 2 bases, with 9 bases remaining between them. The CDR3 is CASSLYRNTEAFF. The CDR3 DNA reads TGCGCCAGCAGCCTCTACAGAAACACTGAAGCTTTCTTT.

This clone is a singleton in its sample. V gene TRBV12-3 or TRBV12-4 combines with J gene TRBJ2-2; either TRBD1 or TRBD2 may fit D (5 bases each). The CDR3 is 12 amino acids. V gave up 7 bases and J gave up 6 bases, with 9 bases separating them. CDR3 sequence (DNA): TGTGCCAGCACCCTGGGGGCCGGGGAGCTGTTTTTT. Amino acids: CASTLGAGELFF.

The chain employs TRBV19 and TRBJ1-5; D call uncertain. There are 17 residues in the CDR3. Germline CDR1 and CDR2: LNHDA and SQIVND (reference sequence). V lost 7 bases to trimming and J lost 1 base, with 20 bases between them. CDR3 sequence: CASNSRRTPGSNQPQHF. CDR3 coding DNA: TGTGCCAGTAACTCCCGCCGGACCCCTGGGAGCAATCAGCCCCAGCATTTT.

V usage is TRBV24-1 and J usage is TRBJ1-4; D unresolved. Trimming left V 4 bases short and J 8 bases short, with 10 bases between. From germline, CDR1 is KGHDR and CDR2 SFDVKD. CDR3 length: 13 residues. The CDR3 DNA is TGTGCCACCAGTGAAACCTCGAAGGAAAAACTGTTTTTT. Encoded protein: CATSETSKEKLFF.

This clone has a single count. V gene TRBV3-1 (or the pseudogene TRBV3-2) combines with J gene TRBJ2-1, with 9 nucleotides matching TRBD2. The CDR3 loop spans 15 amino acids. J was trimmed by 7 bases and V by 1 base; bases with no gene match: 5. Per germline, CDR1 LGHDT and CDR2 YNNKEL (reference sequence). This chain's CDR3 is CASSQVAGARNEQFF. In DNA, the CDR3 is TGTGCCAGCAGCCAAGTAGCGGGGGCCCGGAATGAGCAGTTCTTC.

The V gene is TRBV6-5, the J gene TRBJ1-2, with D maybe TRBD1 (5 bases). The V and J ends lost 7 bases and 8 bases respectively, with 20 bases between them. The CDR3 sequence is 14 residues long. Germline loops: CDR1 MNHEY, CDR2 SVGAGI. The CDR3 loop is CASTLVLGGGGYTF. Here the CDR3 DNA reads TGTGCCAGCACCCTCGTCTTGGGGGGAGGCGGCTACACCTTC.

This clone has just one count. This chain connects TRBV9 to TRBJ1-1, with a possible D match to TRBD1 (5 bases). Germline V gene data show CDR1 as SGDLS and CDR2 as YYNGEE. The V end was cut by 0 bases, the J end by 3 bases, with 12 bases between. The CDR3 is 15 amino acids. CDR3: CASSVAGRDYTEAFF. CDR3 nucleotides: TGTGCCAGCAGCGTAGCCGGCAGGGATTACACTGAAGCTTTCTTT.

Comments on this clone: Sequence at one end of the junction differs from germline and may be a read error. The chain couples TRBV4-1 to TRBJ1-5, with TRBD1 identical over 9 bases. In germline, CDR1 is MGHRA, CDR2 YSYEKL. This CDR3 comprises 16 residues. The CDR3 DNA reads as TGCGCCAGCAGCTCCAACACAGGGGGCGGCAATCAGTCCCAGCATTTT. This translates into CASSSNTGGGNQSQHF.

The CDR3 region has the DNA TGTGCCAGCAGCACCCCGGGCCAGTCCGGGGAGCTGTTTTTT. Translating it yields CASSTPGQSGELFF. The V call is TRBV7-3, the J call TRBJ2-2; unclear D gene. The germline V and J ends were trimmed by 5 bases and 6 bases, with 13 bases remaining between them. The CDR3 consists of 14 residues. The germline CDR1 and CDR2 sequences are SGHTA and FQGTGA.

The rearrangement links TRBV21-1 to TRBJ2-1; the tabulated D call, TRBD2, remains unverified against the DNA. TRBV21-1 is shown as a pseudogene. This CDR3 region has 13 residues. This CDR3 reads CASIDSGYNEQFF. CDR3 in DNA: TGTGCCAGCATTGATAGCGGTTACAATGAGCAGTTCTTC.

The chain combines TRBV19 with TRBJ2-3; 8 bases fit TRBD1. Germline V gene data show CDR1 as LNHDA and CDR2 as SQIVND (reference sequence). Trimming cost V 4 bases and J 1 base; bases outside gene matches: 10. This CDR3 spans 17 amino acids. The CDR3 region has the DNA TGTGCCAGTAGTAAATACGAGACAGGGGCCGGCACAGATACGCAGTATTTT. Translated: CASSKYETGAGTDTQYF.

The rearrangement joins TRBV5-1 to TRBJ1-1, with TRBD1 matching over 11 bases. Trimming cost V 4 bases and J 4 bases; bases outside gene matches: 3. CDR3 length: 14 residues. Germline V gene lookup returns CDR1 SGHRS and CDR2 YFSETQ. The CDR3 region has the DNA TGCGCCAGCAGCATGGGACAGGGGGGCACTGAAGCTTTCTTT. Encoded protein: CASSMGQGGTEAFF.